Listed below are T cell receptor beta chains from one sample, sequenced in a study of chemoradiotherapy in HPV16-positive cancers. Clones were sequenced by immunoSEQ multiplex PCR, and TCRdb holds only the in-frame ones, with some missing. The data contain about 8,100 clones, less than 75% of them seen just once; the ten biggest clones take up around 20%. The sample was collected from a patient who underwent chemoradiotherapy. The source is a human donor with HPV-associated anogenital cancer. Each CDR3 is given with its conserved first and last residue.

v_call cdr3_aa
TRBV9 CASSVPSGVPYNEQFF
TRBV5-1 CASSPGVGQQETQYF
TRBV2 CASSRQVNQPQHF
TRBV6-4 CASSDRGIGYTF
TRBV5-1 CASSLYVGEDTQYF
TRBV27 CASRDRQGPLHF
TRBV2 CASEYSYGYTF
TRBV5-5 CASSLNPGQGYNYGYTF
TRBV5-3 CARSLNRTENTEAFF
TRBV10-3 CAAGGAGKAEAFF
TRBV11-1 CASSLTDGGTEAFF
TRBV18 CASSPGTGFDEQFF
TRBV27 CASSLMGGDSPLHF
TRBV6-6 CASSLTDYNEQFF
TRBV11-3 CASSASGGYSEQFF
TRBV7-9 CASSSIGTEGRGGYTF
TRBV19 CASSTSGQLTGELFF
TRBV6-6 CASSYIEEKLFF
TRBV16 CASSQSGRSSGNTIYF
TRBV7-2 CASSTGNTYNEQFF
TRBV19 CASSLNRVGNEQFF
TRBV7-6 CASSPGREREQYF
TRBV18 CASSPTPGHAGMGSEAFF
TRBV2 CASSDSAGGPPEQFF
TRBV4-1 CASSQVSGRGQEQYF
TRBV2 CASRDRAGSGYTF